This T cell receptor beta chain was identified during a study of cytomegalovirus exposure and HLA in healthy donors. Across the study: As an earlier analysis found, 180 million or so T cells yielded approximately 110 million unique TCR beta sequences. Study findings and constraints: A later look showed TCR association rates differing by HLA locus, highest for DRB1 and lowest for HLA-C. Specificity for CMV antigens was confirmed in vitro for a few of the CMV-associated chains. Researchers counted around 180 TCR beta chains as cytomegalovirus-associated.

The germline gives CDR1 SGHVS, CDR2 FNYEAQ. This CDR3 contains 15 residues. Unmatched junction bases numbered 11, after V lost 5 bases and J lost 6 bases. As to this clone: Its cognate antigen is unknown.

60 Vbeta and 13 Jbeta primers were used in PCR. Sequencing was performed with immunoSEQ multiplex PCR; in TCRdb, only in-frame clones are kept and a portion is missing. This table holds about 130,000 clones, around three quarters found once. Input material: PBMCs. The chain joins TRBV7-6 to TRBJ2-7; the match to TRBD1 covers 9 bases. This TCR was sampled from a woman between 40 and 50 years old in good health and CMV-seropositive. Here the CDR3 reads CASSETGTGHGEQYF. The CDR3 DNA is TGTGCCAGCAGCGAAACCGGGACAGGGCACGGCGAGCAGTACTTC.